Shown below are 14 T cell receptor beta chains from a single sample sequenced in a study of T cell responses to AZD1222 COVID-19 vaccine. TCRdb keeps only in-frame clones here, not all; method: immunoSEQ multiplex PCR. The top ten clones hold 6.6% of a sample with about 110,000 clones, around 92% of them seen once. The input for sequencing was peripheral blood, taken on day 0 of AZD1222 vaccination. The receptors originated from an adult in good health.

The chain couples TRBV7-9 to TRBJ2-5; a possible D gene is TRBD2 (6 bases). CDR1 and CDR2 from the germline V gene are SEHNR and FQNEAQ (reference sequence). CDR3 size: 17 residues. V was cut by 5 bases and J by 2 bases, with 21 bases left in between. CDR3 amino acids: CASSHRTPGLVQETQYF. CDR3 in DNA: TGTGCCAGCAGCCATCGTACCCCGGGACTTGTTCAAGAGACCCAGTACTTC.

The CDR3 DNA reads as TGTGCCAGCAGCATATGGGACAGCAGGAATTCACCCCTCCACTTT. Its translation is CASSIWDSRNSPLHF. This sequence joins TRBV7-9 and TRBJ1-6; 7 bases agree with TRBD1. Germline CDR1 SEHNR, CDR2 FQNEAQ (reference sequence). CDR3 length equals 15 residues. V lost 5 bases to trimming and J lost 7 bases; unmatched junction nucleotides: 8.

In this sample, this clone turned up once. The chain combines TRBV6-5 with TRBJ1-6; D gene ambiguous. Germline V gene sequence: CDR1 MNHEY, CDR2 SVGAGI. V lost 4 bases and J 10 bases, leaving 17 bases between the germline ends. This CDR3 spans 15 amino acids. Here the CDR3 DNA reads TGTGCCAGCAGTTCTCAGTCCCGCGACGAGTCACCCCTCCACTTT. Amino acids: CASSSQSRDESPLHF.

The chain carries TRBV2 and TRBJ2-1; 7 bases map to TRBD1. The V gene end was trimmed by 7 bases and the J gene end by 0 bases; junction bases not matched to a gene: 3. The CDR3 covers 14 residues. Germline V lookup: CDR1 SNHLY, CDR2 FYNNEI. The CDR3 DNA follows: TGTGCCAGCAACAGGGGAAGCTCCTACAATGAGCAGTTCTTC. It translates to CASNRGSSYNEQFF.

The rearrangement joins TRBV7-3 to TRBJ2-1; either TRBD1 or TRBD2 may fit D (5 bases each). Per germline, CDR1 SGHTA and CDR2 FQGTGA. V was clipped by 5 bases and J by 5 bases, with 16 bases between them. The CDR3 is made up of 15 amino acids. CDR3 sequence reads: CASSVGTSPHNEQFF. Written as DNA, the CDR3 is TGTGCCAGCAGCGTTGGGACCTCCCCACACAATGAGCAGTTCTTC.

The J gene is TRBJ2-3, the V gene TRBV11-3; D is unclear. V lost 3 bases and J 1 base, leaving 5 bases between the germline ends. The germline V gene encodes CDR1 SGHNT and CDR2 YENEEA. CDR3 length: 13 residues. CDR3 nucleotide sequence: TGTGCCAGCAGCTTCGGAGGCACAGATACGCAGTATTTT. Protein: CASSFGGTDTQYF.

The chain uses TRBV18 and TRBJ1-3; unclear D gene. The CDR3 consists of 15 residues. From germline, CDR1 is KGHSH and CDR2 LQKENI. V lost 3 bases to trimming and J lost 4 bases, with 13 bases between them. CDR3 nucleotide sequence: TGTGCCAGCTCACCGTTCAAGGGTCCAGGAAACACCATATATTTT. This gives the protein CASSPFKGPGNTIYF.

The CDR3 loop reads CAWTLGQGVEKLFF. CDR3 nucleotide sequence: TGTGCCTGGACCCTCGGACAGGGCGTAGAAAAACTGTTTTTT. V gene TRBV30 combines with J gene TRBJ1-4; TRBD1 matches at 8 bases. Germline V CDR1 and CDR2: GTSNPN, SVGIG (reference sequence). The CDR3 length is 14 residues. Trimming cost V 4 bases and J 8 bases; bases outside gene matches: 9.

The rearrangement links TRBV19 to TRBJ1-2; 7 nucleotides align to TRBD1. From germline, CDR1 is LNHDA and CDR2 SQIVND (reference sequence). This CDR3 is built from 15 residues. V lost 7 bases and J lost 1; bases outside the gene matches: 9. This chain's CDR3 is CASTRTDRLNYGYTF. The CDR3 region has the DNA TGTGCCAGTACGCGGACGGACAGGCTTAACTATGGCTACACCTTC.

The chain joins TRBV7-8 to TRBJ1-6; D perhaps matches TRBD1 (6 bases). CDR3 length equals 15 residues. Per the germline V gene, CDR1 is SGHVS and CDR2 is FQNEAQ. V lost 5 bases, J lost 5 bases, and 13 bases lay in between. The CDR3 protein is CASSPQGGDNSPLHF. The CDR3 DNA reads TGTGCCAGCAGCCCACAGGGAGGAGATAATTCACCCCTCCACTTT.

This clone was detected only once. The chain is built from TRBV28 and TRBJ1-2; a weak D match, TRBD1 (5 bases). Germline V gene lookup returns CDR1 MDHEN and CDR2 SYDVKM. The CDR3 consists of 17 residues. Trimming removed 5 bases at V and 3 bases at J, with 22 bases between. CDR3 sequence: CASSLIVGGKTDYGYTF. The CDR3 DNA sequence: TGTGCCAGCAGTCTCATAGTGGGGGGAAAAACCGACTATGGCTACACCTTC.

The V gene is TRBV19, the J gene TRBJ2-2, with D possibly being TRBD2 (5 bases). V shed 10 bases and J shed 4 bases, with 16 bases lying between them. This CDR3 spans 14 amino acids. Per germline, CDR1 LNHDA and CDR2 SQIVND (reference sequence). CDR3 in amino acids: CATLSREFTGELFF. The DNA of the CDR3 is TGTGCCACCCTCTCGAGGGAGTTCACCGGGGAGCTGTTTTTT.

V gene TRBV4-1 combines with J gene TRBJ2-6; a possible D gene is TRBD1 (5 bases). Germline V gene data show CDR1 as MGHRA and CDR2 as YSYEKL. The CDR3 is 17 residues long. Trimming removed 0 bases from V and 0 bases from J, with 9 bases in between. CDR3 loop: CASSQEGVSSGANVLTF. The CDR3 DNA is TGCGCCAGCAGCCAAGAAGGGGTGAGCTCTGGGGCCAACGTCCTGACTTTC.

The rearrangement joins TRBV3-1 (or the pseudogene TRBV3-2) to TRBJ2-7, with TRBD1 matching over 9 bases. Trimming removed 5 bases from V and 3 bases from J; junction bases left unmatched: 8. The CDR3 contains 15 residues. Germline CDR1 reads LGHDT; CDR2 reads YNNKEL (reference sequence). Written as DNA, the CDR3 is TGTGCCAGCAGCGGTACCGGGACAGGGAACTACGAGCAGTACTTC. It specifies CASSGTGTGNYEQYF.